This entry describes one T cell receptor beta chain. Its antigen remains unknown. Germline lookup yields CDR1 LNHDA and CDR2 SQIVND (reference sequence). Between the trimmed V and J ends, which lost 5 bases and 8 bases, there was a span of 12 bases. This CDR3 spans 13 amino acids. TCRdb's table, derived via immunoSEQ multiplex PCR, lists solely in-frame clones and lacks some. The repertoire has approximately 70,000 clones, 75% to 95% of them found once; the top ten carry roughly 0.54%. This entry comes from a study of OX40 agonist ivuxolimab in advanced cancers. Study observations and caveats: Antigen targets of the expanded peripheral T cells went undetermined. The study found that CD8+ T cells averaged more expanded clones than CD4+.

V gene TRBV19 combines with J gene TRBJ1-4; D is possibly TRBD1 (5 bases). This specimen consisted of CD4+ or CD8+ T cells sorted from blood, obtained in a trial of the OX40 agonist ivuxolimab. The TCR comes from an adult with an advanced solid tumor such as melanoma, head and neck, liver or kidney cancer. CDR3 region: CASSAQTDEKLFF. The DNA of the CDR3 is TGTGCCAGTAGTGCACAGACAGACGAAAAACTGTTTTTT.